The entry that follows covers one TCR beta chain sequence. What it binds is not known. Germline lookup yields CDR1 SGHKS and CDR2 YYEKEE (reference sequence). With V trimmed by 8 bases and J by 6 bases, 14 bases remained unmatched. The CDR3 contains 15 residues. This sample is drawn from a study of graft-versus-host responses after intestinal transplantation. Study as a whole: Recipients underwent multivisceral, liver-intestinal, or isolated intestinal transplants. Recipients across the board were started on anti-thymocyte globulin induction, then kept on tacrolimus and steroids for approximately three years. Study-level points and caveats: Recipient-marrow GvH clones were detected, some having first appeared in ileum or blood.

Data came from immunoSEQ multiplex PCR; TCRdb stores just in-frame clones and leaves some out. The sample lists approximately 82,000 clones, 90% to 95% occurring once. The chain employs TRBV5-5 and TRBJ2-3, with 8 bases identical to TRBD2. This receptor was taken from a human donor who received an intestinal transplant. The sequencing used unstimulated CD4+ T cells sorted from spleen or lymph node cells, collected before intestinal transplant. CDR3 nucleotides: TGTGCCAGTTCCCCAAGCGGGGGCCAGTTGGATACGCAGTATTTT. Residues: CASSPSGGQLDTQYF.